The present T cell receptor beta chain was sequenced within a study of identical twins. Germline V gene data show CDR1 as MNHNS and CDR2 as SASEGT. V dropped 1 base and J dropped 5 bases, with 11 bases sitting between them. The CDR3 runs 14 residues. TCRdb processed the 5' RACE reads anew with MiXCR; each CDR3 protein has one entry. The sample lists under 800,000 distinct CDR3 sequences; around 20% were seen once. This same sample was also part of a study on T cells expressing NK-cell markers. That source adds: The study found dominant NKG2C+ clonotypes at roughly 1.0-8% of CD8+ T cells in about 6 donors.

The chain combines TRBV6-1 with TRBJ1-2; the D is unclear. Sequencing input: PBMCs. The TCR sequence derives from a woman aged 18-29 years in good health. The CDR3 nucleotides read TGTGCCAGCAGTGAAGGCGGAACCCTATATGGCTACACCTTC. Encoded protein: CASSEGGTLYGYTF.